These 28 T cell receptor beta chains were sequenced from one sample in a study of CD8+CD57+ T cells in acquired aplastic anemia. The study profiled TCR beta VDJ and CDR3 using genomic DNA as template. A single record per CDR3 protein comes from TCRdb applying MiXCR to the reads. The table has about 58,000 distinct CDR3 sequences, approximately 50% seen once. Before being chosen for sequencing, patients had shown CD8+CD57+ cell expansion by flow cytometry. Sequencing was carried out using sorted CD4+, CD8+, or CD8+CD57+ T cells (not recorded which) from PBMCs. These receptors came from a human donor with aplastic anemia.

The chain carries TRBV9 and TRBJ1-2; D is undetermined. Per the germline V gene, CDR1 is SGDLS and CDR2 is YYNGEE. The CDR3 is 14 residues long. V dropped 0 bases and J dropped 4 bases, with 10 bases sitting between them. The DNA for the CDR3 is TGTGCCAGCAGCGTAGCTGGCCTACTCTATGGCTACACCTTC. Residues: CASSVAGLLYGYTF.

This clonotype has ten or more counts. The chain recombines TRBV9 with TRBJ2-1, with a tentative D call TRBD2 (6 bases). CDR1 SGDLS and CDR2 YYNGEE come from the germline V gene. The CDR3 spans 13 residues. Between the trimmed V and J ends, which lost 6 bases and 8 bases, there was a span of 15 bases. Written as DNA, the CDR3 is TGTGCCAGCACCACCCCGGGGGTAGATGAGCAGTTCTTC. Its translation is CASTTPGVDEQFF.

CDR3 region: CSVVPRTGGWDRTDTQYF. For the CDR3, the DNA is TGCAGCGTTGTTCCGAGGACAGGCGGTTGGGATCGGACAGATACGCAGTATTTT. This chain uses TRBV29-1 with TRBJ2-3; 7 nucleotides align to TRBD1. Germline V CDR1 and CDR2: SQVTM, ANQGSEA. There are 18 residues in the CDR3. V gave up 4 bases and J gave up 3 bases; unmatched junction bases: 19.

This clonotype was recorded a few times. The chain couples TRBV10-3 to TRBJ1-1; 9 nucleotides line up with TRBD1. V dropped 3 bases and J dropped 6; count of bases not matched to a gene: 8. The length of the CDR3 is 15 residues. Germline V gene lookup returns CDR1 ENHRY and CDR2 SYGVKD. The CDR3 protein is CAISDRDRAGPEAFF. The CDR3 nucleotides read TGTGCCATCAGTGACCGGGACAGGGCGGGACCTGAAGCTTTCTTT.

This clonotype came up many times. The chain has TRBV6-1 and TRBJ1-6; D ambiguous. The CDR3 is made up of 13 amino acids. The V and J ends lost 6 bases and 10 bases respectively, with 13 bases between them. Germline CDR1 reads MNHNS; CDR2 reads SASEGT. CDR3 loop: CASRAANPSPLHF. As DNA, the CDR3 is TGTGCCAGCAGGGCAGCAAATCCATCACCCCTCCACTTT.

The table lists this clonotype with many counts. This sequence joins TRBV6-2 or TRBV6-3 and TRBJ1-2; D is possibly TRBD1 (5 bases). The V and J ends lost 0 bases and 2 bases respectively, with 22 bases between them. The CDR3 covers 19 residues. Per germline, CDR1 MNHEY and CDR2 SVGEGT. In DNA form, the CDR3 reads TGTGCCAGCAGTTACTCGGTCGGGGCTCTGGGGAGGGGAAACTATGGCTACACCTTC. Protein: CASSYSVGALGRGNYGYTF.

This clonotype was found many times. CDR3 residues: CASSTPSGQVSAFF. DNA of the CDR3: TGTGCCAGCAGTACGCCCTCCGGACAGGTGTCGGCTTTCTTT. The V and J genes are TRBV28 and TRBJ1-1; 7 positions agree with TRBD1. The CDR3 consists of 14 residues. Trimming at V came to 5 bases and at J to 11 bases, leaving 14 bases not matched to a gene. Germline CDR1 MDHEN, CDR2 SYDVKM.

This chain links TRBV2 with TRBJ2-7; TRBD2 matches at 9 bases. The trim removed 0 bases at V and 5 bases at J, leaving 14 bases unmatched. Per germline, CDR1 SNHLY and CDR2 FYNNEI. This CDR3 comprises 18 residues. CDR3 nucleotides: TGTGCCAGCAGTGAAGCTTTTCCGGGACTAGCACAGGCCGACGAGCAGTACTTC. Its protein is CASSEAFPGLAQADEQYF.

The chain joins TRBV2 to TRBJ2-1; the match to TRBD1 covers 8 bases. Germline CDR1 SNHLY, CDR2 FYNNEI. J lost 8 bases, V lost 6 bases, and 6 bases had no gene match. The CDR3 is made up of 13 amino acids. Here the CDR3 reads CASRGPTGDEQFF. CDR3 nucleotide sequence: TGTGCCAGCAGGGGTCCGACAGGGGATGAGCAGTTCTTC.

The chain recombines TRBV7-2 with TRBJ1-1; tentative D call: TRBD1 (5 bases). Trimming took off 8 bases at V and 5 bases at J, with 15 bases between the two ends. Germline V gives CDR1 SGHTA, CDR2 FQGNSA. This CDR3 has 13 amino acids. As DNA, the CDR3 is TGTGCCAGCCAAGGGGACCCCGGGACTGAAGCTTTCTTT. Amino acid sequence: CASQGDPGTEAFF.

This clonotype was counted ten times or more. The chain uses TRBV27 and TRBJ2-3; D remains ambiguous. V was cut by 1 base and J by 6 bases, with 11 bases left in between. Germline CDR1 and CDR2: MNHEY and SMNVEV (reference sequence). CDR3 length equals 14 residues. The CDR3 reads CASSLLAPGDTQYF. In DNA, the CDR3 is TGTGCCAGCAGTTTATTGGCCCCCGGGGATACGCAGTATTTT.

V gene TRBV11-2 combines with J gene TRBJ1-5, with D maybe TRBD1 (6 bases). This CDR3 has 16 residues. Germline CDR1 reads SGHAT; CDR2 reads FQNNGV. V dropped 3 bases and J dropped 6 bases, with 18 bases sitting between them. The CDR3 DNA reads as TGTGCCAGCAGCTTCAGGGGACCGGTCGGCGGTCAGCCCCAGCATTTT. This sequence encodes CASSFRGPVGGQPQHF.

CDR3 in amino acids: CASSPGDRGYGYTF. DNA of the CDR3: TGTGCCAGCAGTCCGGGGGACAGGGGGTATGGCTACACCTTC. This sequence joins TRBV12-3 or TRBV12-4 and TRBJ1-2; TRBD1 agrees at 11 bases. The CDR3 has 14 amino acids. V lost 5 bases and J lost 5; bases outside the gene matches: 4.

This clonotype was counted between two and nine times. The V call is TRBV2, the J call TRBJ1-4; D gene ambiguous. Germline values: CDR1 SNHLY, CDR2 FYNNEI. Trimming cost V 4 bases and J 10 bases, with 10 bases left between them. The CDR3 covers 12 residues. The CDR3 region has the DNA TGTGCCAGCAGTGGGACGGGTCCAAAACTGTTTTTT. Amino acids: CASSGTGPKLFF.

This chain links TRBV15 with TRBJ2-2, with TRBD1 matching 9 bases. Germline V lookup: CDR1 LNHNV, CDR2 YYDKDF (reference sequence). Trimming took 5 bases from V and 5 from J; bases not matched to a gene: 3. The CDR3 is 14 residues long. In nucleotides, the CDR3 is TGTGCCACCAGCCGGACAGGGGAGACCGGGGAGCTGTTTTTT. It yields the protein CATSRTGETGELFF. Based on the CDR3 plus reference TRBV15 and TRBJ2-2, the full variable domain is DAMVIQNPRYQVTQFGKPVTLSCSQTLNHNVMYWYQQKSSQAPKLLFHYYDKDFNNEADTPDNFQSRRPNTSFCFLDIRSPGLGDTAMYLCATSRTGETGELFFGEGSRLTVL.

The table lists this clonotype with many counts. The J gene is TRBJ1-1, the V gene TRBV2, with D perhaps TRBD1 (5 bases). With 5 bases removed from V and 2 bases from J, the gap between germline ends came to 6 bases. The CDR3 consists of 12 residues. CDR1 and CDR2 from the germline V gene are SNHLY and FYNNEI. The CDR3, as DNA: TGTGCCAGCAGTTGGGACAACACTGAAGCTTTCTTT. Encoded protein: CASSWDNTEAFF.

The chain recombines TRBV7-2 with TRBJ2-5; TRBD1 aligns across 9 bases. CDR1 is SGHTA and CDR2 is FQGNSA in the germline V gene. Trimming removed 4 bases from V and 4 bases from J; junction bases left unmatched: 4. This CDR3 region has 14 residues. CDR3 bases: TGTGCCAGCAGCTCGGGACAGGGCTCAGAGACCCAGTACTTC. Translation: CASSSGQGSETQYF. The whole variable domain, filled in from reference TRBV7-2 and TRBJ2-5, reads GAGVSQSPSNKVTEKGKDVELRCDPISGHTALYWYRQSLGQGLEFLIYFQGNSAPDKSGLPSDRFSAERTGGSVSTLTIQRTQQEDSAVYLCASSSGQGSETQYFGPGTRLLVL.

This clonotype was picked up one time. The chain uses TRBV15 and TRBJ2-1, with TRBD1 as a possible D gene (6 bases). The CDR3 totals 16 residues. Germline CDR1 is LNHNV and CDR2 is YYDKDF (reference sequence). Deletions cut 1 base from V and 3 bases from J, with 13 bases between. The CDR3: CATSRVTGPGYNEQFF. The CDR3 DNA reads TGTGCCACCAGCAGAGTGACAGGCCCGGGCTACAATGAGCAGTTCTTC.

The chain has TRBV14 and TRBJ1-2, with D perhaps matching TRBD1 (6 bases). The CDR3 contains 16 residues. The germline V gene encodes CDR1 SGHDN and CDR2 FVKESK. Deletions cut 0 bases from V and 6 bases from J, with 17 bases between. The CDR3 sequence: CASSQDLGGGQDGYTF. The CDR3 nucleotides read TGTGCCAGCAGCCAAGATCTTGGGGGCGGGCAGGATGGCTACACCTTC.

The sample holds many counts of this clonotype. The V and J genes are TRBV19 and TRBJ1-5, with D hard to call. The CDR3 length is 14 residues. Germline V gene lookup returns CDR1 LNHDA and CDR2 SQIVND (reference sequence). The V and J ends lost 3 bases and 0 bases respectively, with 6 bases between them. The CDR3 nucleotides are TGTGCCAGTAGTATGTCTGATAGCAATCAGCCCCAGCATTTT. This gives the protein CASSMSDSNQPQHF.

The table lists this clonotype with many counts. The rearrangement uses TRBV9 and TRBJ1-2; TRBD1 might be the D (6 bases). CDR1 is SGDLS, CDR2 YYNGEE, per germline. The CDR3 extends over 15 amino acids. V shed 0 bases and J shed 2 bases, with 11 bases lying between them. CDR3 nucleotides: TGTGCCAGCAGCGTAGCCGGGGGCGAGAACTATGGCTACACCTTC. The encoded protein is CASSVAGGENYGYTF.

V usage is TRBV29-1 and J usage is TRBJ2-2; maybe TRBD1 (5 bases). Germline CDR1 reads SQVTM; CDR2 reads ANQGSEA. The CDR3 covers 13 residues. The germline V and J ends were trimmed by 6 bases and 3 bases, with 11 bases remaining between them. As DNA, the CDR3 is TGCAGCGTCGGACGCAGGGACACCGGGGAGCTGTTTTTT. Translating it yields CSVGRRDTGELFF.

Ten or more counts support this clonotype. The chain uses TRBV12-3 or TRBV12-4 and TRBJ1-5; D is perhaps TRBD1 (5 bases). The CDR3 spans 14 residues. V was pared by 5 bases and J by 6 bases, with 14 bases between. CDR3 nucleotides: TGTGCCAGCAGTATGGGGGGTTTGGGTCAGCCCCAGCATTTT. Its protein is CASSMGGLGQPQHF.

This clonotype was counted at least ten times. The rearrangement joins TRBV7-8 to TRBJ2-1; 9 bases map to TRBD1. The germline V gene encodes CDR1 SGHVS and CDR2 FQNEAQ. The CDR3 loop spans 15 amino acids. After removal of 3 bases from V and 4 bases from J, the junction contained 4 bases not matched to a gene. Here the CDR3 reads CASSFGQGIYNEQFF. The CDR3 DNA sequence: TGTGCCAGCAGCTTCGGACAGGGGATTTACAATGAGCAGTTCTTC.

As concerns this clonotype: A much larger clone differs by one base, so this may be a read error. This rearrangement joins TRBV5-8 to TRBJ1-1; D call uncertain. The V and J ends lost 0 bases and 4 bases respectively, with 10 bases between them. The germline V gene encodes CDR1 SGHTS and CDR2 YDEGEE. The CDR3 contains 14 residues. Here the CDR3 reads CASSLVLSSTEAFF. The CDR3 coding sequence is TGTGCCAGCAGCTTGGTGCTCTCGAGCACTGAAGCTTTCTTT.

The chain combines TRBV29-1 with TRBJ2-5; TRBD1 aligns across 8 bases. V was clipped by 2 bases and J by 5 bases; unmatched bases: 10. The CDR3 extends over 15 amino acids. Germline-derived CDR1 and CDR2 are SQVTM and ANQGSEA. The CDR3 coding sequence is TGCAGCGTTGAACTTTTTGGCAGGGGGCTCGAGACCCAGTACTTC. It yields the protein CSVELFGRGLETQYF.

The chain is built from TRBV7-4 and TRBJ1-3; D possibly corresponds to TRBD1 (6 bases). This CDR3 is 15 amino acids long. Germline loops: CDR1 SGHVT, CDR2 SQSDAQ. V shed 5 bases and J shed 0 bases, with 11 bases lying between them. The CDR3 coding sequence is TGTGCCAGCAGCCAAGGGGGGAACTCTGGAAACACCATATATTTT. This sequence encodes CASSQGGNSGNTIYF.

The chain recombines TRBV15 with TRBJ1-1; TRBD1 matches at 10 bases. Germline assignment: CDR1 LNHNV and CDR2 YYDKDF (reference sequence). V shed 0 bases, J shed 11 bases, and the junction held 6 bases outside the gene matches. This CDR3 comprises 14 residues. The CDR3 DNA sequence: TGTGCCACCAGCAGAGATAAGGGACAGGGGAGGGCTTTCTTT. Its protein product is CATSRDKGQGRAFF.